This TCR beta chain was sequenced during a study of T cell responses to AZD1222 COVID-19 vaccine (dated by TCRdb to the early 2020s). In the study overall: AZD1222 recipients whose second dose came at about 4 weeks and those whose second dose came at about 12 weeks were combined into one group, since spike-specific TCR depth and breadth did not differ between the two schedules. A total of more than 230 trial participants underwent TCR sequencing, of whom some 210 received two doses of AZD1222 and about 26 received two doses of the MenACWY control vaccine. Trial participants were enrolled into age subgroups of 18-55, 56-69 and 70-plus years, which contained about 150, 27 and 61 TCR-sequenced participants, respectively.

The sample's time point label, decoded: baseline before first vaccination. Vaccinee samples were obtained from the UK trials COV001 and COV002, which included a single-blind randomized controlled phase 2/3 trial of AZD1222 (ChAdOx1 nCoV-19) in healthy adults. For TCRbeta chain sequencing, PBMC samples from trial participants were taken at day 0 and at day 28 after the second dose. The CDR3 regions of human TCRbeta chains were analyzed by immunosequencing. In the original analysis: Repertoire TCRs were matched against a reference library of SARS-CoV-2-specific TCRs generated with the MIRA antigen-specificity platform. Breadth was defined as the fraction of unique TCRs that were SARS-CoV-2-associated. Depth was defined as the fraction of total T cells that were SARS-CoV-2-associated. Using the MIRA data, each spike-specific TCR was mapped to the spike region that the TCR reacts to and placed in a CD4 or CD8 class. Log10-transformed breadth and depth values were compared by one-way ANOVA with Sidak's multiple comparisons tests. TCRdb took over this immuneACCESS table, retaining in-frame rearrangements with V and J assigned. Such tables are incomplete; in checked studies, under half of the missing clones stem from an unresolved V gene, and the remainder is unexplained. V and J calls and clone size are as listed in that table; D and trimming were resolved from the DNA. The sample table lists some 130,000 clones, 70% to 90% of them with a count of one. The top ten constitute 1.9% of the sample.

As concerns this clone: Its antigen is currently not known. Base qualities were left out, and no much larger clone turns up one base away.

CDR1 and CDR2 are read off the germline V gene as MDHEN and SYDVKM. V drops 8 bases and J drops 1 base, leaving 11 bases in between. CDR3 length: 13 amino acids, cysteine to phenylalanine. Only CDR3 DNA remains: 39 bases, in frame from the first base. Overall study results and their limits: Most participants were white British and females outnumbered males, and the authors suggested that clonal diversity may have been underestimated. Conclusions about previously exposed vaccinees are limited because only a handful of AZD1222 recipients were SARS-CoV-2 seropositive at baseline. Because no samples from the day 14 peak response were available, repertoires could be characterized only after the peak T cell response. After two AZD1222 doses, both the breadth and the depth of spike-specific TCRs were significantly higher than at day 0 and than in MenACWY recipients. Reportedly, almost half of the unique spike-specific TCRs recognized epitopes lying outside the regions that are mutated in the B.1.351 and B.1.1.7 variants. The 56-69-year group was small, and its depth increase did not reach significance, likely because of low power. CD4 TCRs associated with the vaccine covered the entire spike protein, and the dominant responses were in regions 160-218 and 743-854.

The TCR was taken from an adult in good health. The input for sequencing was peripheral blood, taken on day 0 of AZD1222 vaccination. The receptor chain draws on TRBV28 and TRBJ1-1; the D gene is possibly TRBD1, with 6 bases matching. For the CDR3, the sequence is CASGGGPNTEAFF. The bases read TGTGCCAGCGGGGGGGGCCCGAACACTGAAGCTTTCTTT.